The 10 T cell receptor beta chains given below trace back to one sample, sequenced in a study of spatial heterogeneity in lung cancer. The study, taken as a whole, reports: How many expanded intratumoral alpha and beta TCRs were present tracked the tumor mutation count, which was a count of nonsynonymous mutations.

Time point meaning: sample taken at primary tumor resection. In TCRdb, the 5' RACE reads were re-called with MiXCR into one record per CDR3 protein. This sample has approximately 10,000 distinct CDR3 sequences; just over 5% occur once, and the top ten carry 9.5% to 15%. For these receptors, no antigen is known. Sequencing was performed on lung tumor tissue, taken at surgery. The receptor source for this set is a male donor with early-stage non-small cell lung cancer.

The chain uses TRBV5-1 and TRBJ2-2, with a possible D match to TRBD1 (5 bases). The CDR3 is 15 amino acids. CDR1 SGHRS and CDR2 YFSETQ come from the germline V gene. Trimming left V 2 bases short and J 3 bases short, with 11 bases between. CDR3 in amino acids: CASSLGHQYTGELFF. In DNA form, the CDR3 reads TGCGCCAGCAGCTTAGGACACCAATACACCGGGGAGCTGTTTTTT.

This clonotype was found many times. The rearrangement links TRBV20-1 to TRBJ1-1; a possible D gene is TRBD1 (5 bases). The CDR3 contains 14 residues. Trimming stripped 0 bases from V and 0 bases from J, with 8 bases between. Germline CDR1 is DFQATT and CDR2 is SNEGSKA (reference sequence). CDR3 in amino acids: CSAREGQMNTEAFF. The CDR3 DNA is TGCAGTGCTAGAGAGGGGCAGATGAACACTGAAGCTTTCTTT.

This clonotype is labeled medium-sized. The chain joins TRBV6-5 to TRBJ1-6; no firm D call. The CDR3 is made up of 18 amino acids. The V gene lost 0 bases and the J gene lost 5 bases, with 17 bases spanning the gap. Germline V gene sequence: CDR1 MNHEY, CDR2 SVGAGI. The CDR3 loop reads CASSYSLRGEQNNSPLHF. The CDR3 coding sequence is TGTGCCAGCAGTTACTCTCTGAGAGGCGAACAGAATAATTCACCCCTCCACTTT.

The table lists this clonotype with a few counts. The genes are TRBV18 and TRBJ1-1; D gene uncertain. Trimming stripped 6 bases from V and 0 bases from J, with 11 bases between. CDR1 and CDR2 (germline): KGHSH, LQKENI. The CDR3 consists of 14 residues. The CDR3 DNA is TGTGCCAGCTCCTTGGGCCTCATGAACACTGAAGCTTTCTTT. Residues: CASSLGLMNTEAFF.

The CDR3 protein is CASSSMKGTDTQYF. CDR3 DNA: TGTGCCAGCAGCTCGATGAAGGGCACAGATACGCAGTATTTT. This chain uses TRBV7-2 with TRBJ2-3; the D is unclear. Germline lookup yields CDR1 SGHTA and CDR2 FQGNSA. The CDR3 has 14 residues. Trimming pared 4 bases from V and 1 base from J, leaving 9 bases between.

This clonotype was seen ten or more times. The chain employs TRBV6-6 and TRBJ2-7; tentative D call: TRBD1 (6 bases). V shed 6 bases and J shed 4 bases, with 16 bases lying between them. The CDR3 contains 14 residues. The V gene's germline CDR1 is MNHNY and CDR2 SVGAGI (reference sequence). The CDR3 protein is CASRETGSVYEQYF. DNA of the CDR3: TGTGCCAGCAGGGAAACAGGGTCTGTTTACGAGCAGTACTTC.

Many counts were recorded for this clonotype. The CDR3 region has the DNA TGTGCCAGCAGCGTAGTTAGCGACCCCTACCCAGAGACCCAGTACTTC. It specifies CASSVVSDPYPETQYF. The chain joins TRBV9 to TRBJ2-5, with D possibly being TRBD2 (5 bases). Germline CDR1 SGDLS, CDR2 YYNGEE. The CDR3 covers 16 residues. Between the trimmed V and J ends, which lost 0 bases and 4 bases, there was a span of 16 bases.

This clonotype was seen ten or more times. The chain uses TRBV3-1 and TRBJ2-3; 11 nucleotides agree with TRBD2. Germline V gene sequence: CDR1 LGHDT, CDR2 YNNKEL (reference sequence). With 0 bases clipped from V and 2 bases from J, the junction kept 19 bases outside the gene matches. The CDR3 runs to 22 residues. This chain's CDR3 is CASSQDRSKASGGSQNTDTQYF. The CDR3 DNA is TGTGCCAGCAGCCAAGATCGAAGTAAGGCTAGCGGGGGGTCACAAAACACAGATACGCAGTATTTT.

At least ten counts were recorded for this clonotype. The rearrangement uses TRBV6-5 and TRBJ2-7; TRBD1 matches 9 bases. The CDR3 runs to 14 residues. Looked up from germline, CDR1 is MNHEY and CDR2 is SVGAGI. V trimming: 6 bases; J trimming: 0 bases; junction bases outside the gene matches: 3. CDR3 DNA: TGTGCCAGCAGCCGGGACAGGGTCTCCTACGAGCAGTACTTC. It encodes CASSRDRVSYEQYF.

This clonotype was seen at least ten times. The chain carries TRBV20-1 and TRBJ2-1; the match to TRBD2 covers 10 bases. The CDR3 is 14 amino acids. Germline V gene lookup returns CDR1 DFQATT and CDR2 SNEGSKA (reference sequence). After removal of 1 base from V and 7 bases from J, the junction contained 4 bases not matched to a gene. The CDR3 here is CSARASGGENEQFF. CDR3 nucleotide sequence: TGCAGTGCTAGAGCCAGCGGGGGGGAGAATGAGCAGTTCTTC.